Listed below are T cell receptor beta chains from one sample, sequenced in a study of beta chain features in type 1 diabetes. Libraries were prepared by immunoSEQ multiplex PCR; TCRdb keeps only in-frame clonotypes and omits some of them. The table has approximately 280,000 clones, 15% seen once; the top ten hold about 0.014%. Sequencing used naive CD4+ T cells from blood. These receptors came from a man between 18 and 35 years old with type 1 diabetes. Both conserved end residues are part of each CDR3. The order of the fields is D gene, J gene, clone size, V gene, CDR3 DNA, CDR3 protein. D genes are given only for firm matches. Clone size is not always given. Where it is, it says once, few, many or a class for expanded clones.

D: -
J: TRBJ2-1
size: few
V: TRBV5-1
DNA: TGCGCCAGCAGCCCCGGCCCGGGCTCCTACAATGAGCAGTTCTTC
CDR3: CASSPGPGSYNEQFF

D: -
J: TRBJ2-3
size: -
V: TRBV9
DNA: TGTGCCAGCAGTAGGACTGGAGCATTTGATACGCAGTATTTT
CDR3: CASSRTGAFDTQYF

D: -
J: TRBJ1-1
size: few
V: TRBV30
DNA: TGTGCCTGGAGTAGAAACAGGGAAGGAGCTTTCTTT
CDR3: CAWSRNREGAFF

D: TRBD1
J: TRBJ1-2
size: few
V: TRBV25-1
DNA: TGTGCCAGCAGTCCCCAGGGGGGACAGATCTATGGCTACACCTTC
CDR3: CASSPQGGQIYGYTF

D: TRBD2
J: TRBJ2-2
size: -
V: TRBV5-1
DNA: TGCGCCAGCACTCACAGAGCGGGAGCCAGGACCGGGGAGCTGTTTTTT
CDR3: CASTHRAGARTGELFF

D: -
J: TRBJ1-5
size: -
V: TRBV19
DNA: TGTGCCAGTAGTTCAGGGTTGTTTCAGCCCCAGCATTTT
CDR3: CASSSGLFQPQHF

D: -
J: TRBJ2-3
size: few
V: TRBV30
DNA: TGTGCCTGGAGTGGCACAGGGAGCACAGATACGCAGTATTTT
CDR3: CAWSGTGSTDTQYF

D: -
J: TRBJ2-1
size: few
V: TRBV28
DNA: TGTGCCAGCAGTTACGGAGGGTCCTACAATGAGCAGTTCTTC
CDR3: CASSYGGSYNEQFF

D: TRBD1
J: TRBJ1-6
size: few
V: TRBV25-1
DNA: TGTGCCAGCAGTGCGTCAGGGGGCGTAGATTCACCCCTCCACTTT
CDR3: CASSASGGVDSPLHF

D: TRBD2
J: TRBJ2-7
size: -
V: TRBV5-4
DNA: TGTGCCAGCAGCCTGAACCTCGGGACTAGTCCCTACGAGCAGTACTTC
CDR3: CASSLNLGTSPYEQYF

D: TRBD1
J: TRBJ2-3
size: -
V: TRBV28
DNA: TGTGCCAGCATTTCAGGACAGGCCACAGATACGCAGTATTTT
CDR3: CASISGQATDTQYF

D: -
J: TRBJ1-6
size: -
V: TRBV9
DNA: TGTGCCAGCAGCGCCGGACCCGGGAGTGATTCACCCCTCCACTTT
CDR3: CASSAGPGSDSPLHF

D: -
J: TRBJ2-7
size: few
V: TRBV6-6
DNA: TGTGCCAGCCTAGGGGGGGAGACCTACGAGCAGTACTTC
CDR3: CASLGGETYEQYF

D: TRBD2
J: TRBJ2-5
size: few
V: TRBV7-9
DNA: TGTGCCAGCAGATCTAGCGGGGGGAACCAAGAGACCCAGTACTTC
CDR3: CASRSSGGNQETQYF

D: -
J: TRBJ1-2
size: few
V: TRBV29-1
DNA: TGCAGCGTTGAAGATCCGCCGCTCCGAGGTCCGGGGTCTGGGGGCTACACCTTC
CDR3: CSVEDPPLRGPGSGGYTF

D: TRBD2
J: TRBJ2-1
size: few
V: TRBV5-4
DNA: TGTGCCAGCAGCCTTCAGCGGGGGGGCAGGGATGAGCAGTTCTTC
CDR3: CASSLQRGGRDEQFF

D: -
J: TRBJ2-2
size: -
V: TRBV28
DNA: TGTGCCAGCAGGCCTGGACAATCCAGAACCAAAACCGGGGAGCTGTTTTTT
CDR3: CASRPGQSRTKTGELFF

D: -
J: TRBJ2-5
size: -
V: TRBV6-5
DNA: TGTGCCAGCAGCATGACTAGAAAGACCCAGTACTTC
CDR3: CASSMTRKTQYF

D: TRBD1
J: TRBJ2-2
size: -
V: TRBV10-3
DNA: TGTGCCAGCTTAGGGCAGGGGGCCCGGGAGCTGTTTTTT
CDR3: CASLGQGARELFF

D: -
J: TRBJ1-5
size: -
V: TRBV5-6
DNA: TGTGCCAGCAGCTTCCTAACAGGGAATCAGCCCCAGCATTTT
CDR3: CASSFLTGNQPQHF

D: -
J: TRBJ1-2
size: few
V: TRBV28
DNA: TGTGCCAGCAGTGAGTCGGGAAGCTACTATGGCTACACCTTC
CDR3: CASSESGSYYGYTF

D: -
J: TRBJ1-6
size: few
V: TRBV5-1
DNA: TGCGCCAGCAGCTTGGATACGCTACAGGGTTTTAATTCACCCCTCCACTTT
CDR3: CASSLDTLQGFNSPLHF

D: -
J: TRBJ2-1
size: -
V: TRBV5-4
DNA: TGTGCCAGCAGCCCGCGGGTAGACGTGGCCAATGAGCAGTTCTTC
CDR3: CASSPRVDVANEQFF

D: -
J: TRBJ2-5
size: few
V: TRBV30
DNA: TGTGCCTGGAGTGGCGGAGAGACCCAGTACTTC
CDR3: CAWSGGETQYF

D: -
J: TRBJ2-7
size: -
V: TRBV30
DNA: TGTGCCTGGAGTGGGTATACGGTTCCCTACGAGCAGTACTTC
CDR3: CAWSGYTVPYEQYF

D: TRBD1
J: TRBJ1-1
size: -
V: TRBV7-9
DNA: TGTGCCAGCAGCTTTACAGGGGGAATGAACACTGAAGCTTTCTTT
CDR3: CASSFTGGMNTEAFF

D: TRBD2
J: TRBJ2-1
size: -
V: TRBV28
DNA: TGTGCCAGCAGTTCCCTAGCGGGGGGGGACAATGAGCAGTTCTTC
CDR3: CASSSLAGGDNEQFF

D: TRBD2
J: TRBJ2-7
size: few
V: TRBV28
DNA: TGTGCCAGCAGACGTATGGGACTACCCTTAGCGCCCTACGAGCAGTACTTC
CDR3: CASRRMGLPLAPYEQYF

D: -
J: TRBJ2-1
size: -
V: TRBV21-1
DNA: TGTGCCAGCAGCAGGCGGGAGGGCGCCTACAATGAGCAGTTCTTC
CDR3: CASSRREGAYNEQFF

D: -
J: TRBJ1-1
size: -
V: TRBV11-2
DNA: TGTGCCAGCAGCTTACAAATGAACACTGAAGCTTTCTTT
CDR3: CASSLQMNTEAFF

D: -
J: TRBJ2-7
size: -
V: TRBV7-9
DNA: TGTGCCAGCAGCCCCCGATGGGACAACTCCTACGAGCAGTACTTC
CDR3: CASSPRWDNSYEQYF

D: TRBD2
J: TRBJ2-3
size: few
V: TRBV5-1
DNA: TGCGCCAGCAGCTTAGCGGGGAGTTACACAGATACGCAGTATTTT
CDR3: CASSLAGSYTDTQYF

D: -
J: TRBJ2-5
size: -
V: TRBV5-1
DNA: TGCGCCAGCCGGTACCAAGAGACCCAGTACTTC
CDR3: CASRYQETQYF